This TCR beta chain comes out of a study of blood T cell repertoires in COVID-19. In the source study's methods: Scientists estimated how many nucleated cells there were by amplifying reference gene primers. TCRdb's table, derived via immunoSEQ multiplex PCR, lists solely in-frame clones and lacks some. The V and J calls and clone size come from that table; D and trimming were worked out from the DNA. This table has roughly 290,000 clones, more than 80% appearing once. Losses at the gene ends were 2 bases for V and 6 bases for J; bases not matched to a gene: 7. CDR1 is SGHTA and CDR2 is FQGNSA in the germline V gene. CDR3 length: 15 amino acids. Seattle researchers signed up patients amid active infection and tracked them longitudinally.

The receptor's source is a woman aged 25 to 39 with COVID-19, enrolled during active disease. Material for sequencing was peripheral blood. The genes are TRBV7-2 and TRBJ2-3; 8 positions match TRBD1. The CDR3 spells CASSLPGQEGDTQYF. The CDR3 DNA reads TGTGCCAGCAGCTTACCGGGACAGGAAGGGGATACGCAGTATTTT.